This TCR beta chain was documented in a study of cytomegalovirus exposure and HLA in healthy donors. Comments on this clone: The antigen is unknown.

General observations from the study: Accurate prediction of most subjects' HLA-A and HLA-B alleles from TCR beta sequences was reported.

The germline V gene encodes CDR1 SGHDT and CDR2 YYEEEE. The CDR3 consists of 16 residues. V dropped 3 bases and J dropped 4 bases, with 17 bases sitting between them. Donors in the study were healthy people who gave bone marrow. A multiplex PCR was run with 60 Vbeta primers and 13 Jbeta primers. The method was immunoSEQ multiplex PCR; TCRdb's version includes in-frame clones alone and lacks a portion of them. The repertoire includes 220,000 or so clones, about 77% of them detected once, and approximately 1.7% sits in the top ten. Sequenced: PBMCs. The chain is built from TRBV5-6 and TRBJ2-1; D might be TRBD1 (6 bases). This TCR came from a woman aged 30 to 39 in good health and CMV-seronegative. CDR3 protein: CASSSPSGQKYNEQFF. The CDR3 nucleotides are TGTGCCAGCAGCTCCCCTTCCGGACAGAAATACAATGAGCAGTTCTTC.